This record concerns one TCR beta chain sequence. The antigen is not known. The data are from a study of shared clonotypes between healthy human individuals. Looking at the study overall: Each donor had three CD4 naive, three CD4 memory, two CD8 naive and one CD8 memory plate.

Study-level findings and limits: Non-shared clonotypes showed lower generation probabilities than clonotypes common to all four donors.

Positively selected for CCR7, the CD45RO-negative cells used as naive CD8 cells excluded terminally differentiated effector memory CD45RA+ cells. The germline gives CDR1 MNHEY, CDR2 SMNVEV (reference sequence). V dropped 5 bases and J dropped 0 bases, with 13 bases sitting between them. This CDR3 has 15 amino acids. Deep was the level used in running the assay. Clones were sequenced by immunoSEQ multiplex PCR, and TCRdb holds only the in-frame ones, with some missing. The sample lists roughly 890,000 clones, more than 85% occurring once. The chain uses TRBV27 and TRBJ1-1; TRBD1 is a possible D gene (5 bases). This sequence was found in a man aged 25 to 40 in good health. Sequencing used naive CD8+ T cells sorted from blood. Here the CDR3 reads CASSQGAGMNTEAFF. The CDR3, as DNA: TGTGCCAGCAGTCAAGGGGCAGGGATGAACACTGAAGCTTTCTTT.